What follows are 15 T cell receptor beta chains derived from one specimen sequenced in a study of CD4 and CD8 cells across lung adenocarcinoma regions. MiXCR, run by TCRdb on the PCR reads, gives a single entry per CDR3 protein. The sample consists of approximately 9,100 distinct CDR3 sequences, 40% to 55% of them appearing once. The sequenced sample was CD4+ T cells from the margin of a lung tumor. The receptors shown here come from a male donor with lung adenocarcinoma. The CD4 and CD8 labels of this study may be unreliable.

The rearrangement joins TRBV27 to TRBJ2-7, with D possibly matching TRBD1 (5 bases). The CDR3 totals 12 residues. V was cut by 8 bases and J by 0 bases, with 8 bases left in between. Per germline, CDR1 MNHEY and CDR2 SMNVEV (reference sequence). The chain's CDR3 is CASCDSSYEQYF. The CDR3 region has the DNA TGTGCCAGCTGTGACAGCTCCTACGAGCAGTACTTC.

This clonotype has a handful of counts. A read error may explain this, as a much larger clone is one base away. The rearrangement uses TRBV7-2 and TRBJ2-4, with D maybe TRBD2 (6 bases). Germline V gene sequence: CDR1 SGHTA, CDR2 FQGNSA. The V gene lost 5 bases and the J gene lost 13 bases, with 18 bases spanning the gap. This CDR3 is built from 13 residues. The CDR3 DNA is TGTGCCAGCAGCCAAACTAAAGCGGGTGAGCAGTACTTC. It specifies CASSQTKAGEQYF.

Relative to its sample, this clonotype is medium-sized. This sequence joins TRBV6-5 and TRBJ1-4; TRBD1 matches at 8 bases. This CDR3 contains 13 residues. Losses at the gene ends were 3 bases for V and 8 bases for J; bases not matched to a gene: 2. CDR1 is MNHEY and CDR2 is SVGAGI in the germline V gene. In DNA form, the CDR3 reads TGTGCCAGCAGTTATAGGGACAGGGAAAAACTGTTTTTT. Protein: CASSYRDREKLFF.

The J gene is TRBJ2-1, the V gene TRBV6-1; D might be TRBD1 or TRBD2, each matching 5 bases. CDR1 is MNHNS and CDR2 is SASEGT in the germline V gene. With 5 bases removed from V and 13 bases from J, the gap between germline ends came to 21 bases. This CDR3 has 14 residues. CDR3 in amino acids: CASSRDPDQETQFF. For the CDR3, the DNA is TGTGCCAGCAGTCGGGACCCTGACCAAGAGACCCAGTTCTTC.

This clonotype was counted only a few times. The gene calls are TRBV5-1 and TRBJ2-7; TRBD2 is a possible D gene (5 bases). Looked up from germline, CDR1 is SGHRS and CDR2 is YFSETQ. This CDR3 has 14 amino acids. V was trimmed by 10 bases and J by 0 bases, leaving 17 bases between them. The CDR3 DNA reads TGCGCCCCCCCCACTAGGAAAACCTCCTACGAGCAGTACTTC. Translated: CAPPTRKTSYEQYF.

This chain uses TRBV6-4 with TRBJ2-7; perhaps TRBD2 as D (6 bases). The CDR3 extends over 15 amino acids. V shed 3 bases and J shed 7 bases, with 19 bases lying between them. Germline CDR1 MRHNA, CDR2 SNTAGT. The CDR3 protein is CASSDSALAVWEQYF. Written as DNA, the CDR3 is TGTGCCAGCAGTGATTCGGCACTAGCTGTTTGGGAGCAGTACTTC.

This clonotype appeared once. The genes are TRBV6-5 and TRBJ2-5, with D hard to call. The CDR3 is 14 amino acids. The V and J ends lost 2 bases and 2 bases respectively, with 9 bases between them. From germline, CDR1 is MNHEY and CDR2 SVGAGI. The CDR3 region is CASSYRRQQETQYF. The CDR3 DNA reads as TGTGCCAGCAGTTACAGGCGTCAACAAGAGACCCAGTACTTC.

The V call is TRBV6-1, the J call TRBJ2-4, with D perhaps TRBD2 (7 bases). The last part of the DNA fits TRBJ2-3 better; the J call may be wrong. CDR3 length: 15 amino acids. Germline values: CDR1 MNHNS, CDR2 SASEGT. Here the CDR3 DNA reads TGTGCCAGCAGTGAGAGTAGGGGGGGCAAAGACACGCAGTATTTT. It is translated as CASSESRGGKDTQYF.

This clonotype qualifies as medium-sized (0.01 to 0.1%). The V and J genes are TRBV6-1 and TRBJ2-1, with 8 bases identical to TRBD1. V lost 6 bases and J lost 4; bases outside the gene matches: 8. This CDR3 has 15 residues. From germline, CDR1 is MNHNS and CDR2 SASEGT. CDR3 nucleotide sequence: TGTGCCAGCAGCTTTGGACAGGGCCCATACAATGAGCAGTTCTTC. Its protein product is CASSFGQGPYNEQFF.

The table lists this clonotype with many counts. V usage is TRBV6-5 and J usage is TRBJ1-3; 7 bases agree with TRBD1. The CDR3 extends over 14 amino acids. Germline assignment: CDR1 MNHEY and CDR2 SVGAGI. J gave up 2 bases and V 2 bases, and 0 bases lay outside the gene matches. The CDR3 is CASSYDRAGNTIYF. CDR3 DNA sequence: TGTGCCAGCAGTTACGACAGGGCTGGAAACACCATATATTTT.

Comment on this clonotype: One junction end disagrees with the germline gene, perhaps due to a read error. V is TRBV6-5 and J is TRBJ2-3; 15 nucleotides align to TRBD2. The CDR3 spans 19 residues. Per the germline V gene, CDR1 is MNHEY and CDR2 is SVGAGI. CDR3 in DNA: TGTGCCAGCAGTTTGACCGGACTAGCGGGGGGGCGAGGCACAGATATGCAGTATTTC. Translated, it gives CASSLTGLAGGRGTDMQYF.

Comment on this clonotype: The CDR3 does not end in the conserved phenylalanine or tryptophan, so this is likely a read error. The chain recombines TRBV6-4 with TRBJ2-1; D gene unclear. Between the trimmed V and J ends, which lost 4 bases and 6 bases, there was a span of 10 bases. Germline-derived CDR1 and CDR2 are MRHNA and SNTAGT. The CDR3 covers 13 residues. This chain's CDR3 is CASSVQSTNEQFS. CDR3 DNA: TGTGCCAGCAGTGTCCAGAGTACCAATGAGCAGTTCTCT.

This clonotype has only one observation. This chain connects TRBV6-5 to TRBJ2-3, with 7 bases identical to TRBD2. This CDR3 has 16 residues. The germline CDR1 and CDR2 sequences are MNHEY and SVGAGI. Trimming at V came to 2 bases and at J to 0 bases, leaving 5 bases not matched to a gene. The CDR3 is CASSYQSGTSTDTQYF. The CDR3 nucleotides read TGTGCCAGCAGTTACCAGAGCGGGACGAGCACAGATACGCAGTATTTT.

The chain joins TRBV6-1 to TRBJ2-4; D gene unclear. Per germline, CDR1 MNHNS and CDR2 SASEGT. This CDR3 comprises 16 residues. V lost 2 bases and J lost 9, with 20 bases in between. In DNA form, the CDR3 reads TGTGCCAGCAGTGAACCATTAGTAGTCCTAGTCGCCATTCAGTACTTC. This codes for CASSEPLVVLVAIQYF.

The genes are TRBV6-5 and TRBJ2-1; D unresolved. Germline lookup yields CDR1 MNHEY and CDR2 SVGAGI. The germline V and J ends were trimmed by 7 bases and 4 bases, with 14 bases remaining between them. The CDR3 extends over 14 amino acids. As DNA, the CDR3 is TGTGCCAGCATTACCAGGACCACGTACAATGAGCAGTTCTTC. Its protein is CASITRTTYNEQFF.